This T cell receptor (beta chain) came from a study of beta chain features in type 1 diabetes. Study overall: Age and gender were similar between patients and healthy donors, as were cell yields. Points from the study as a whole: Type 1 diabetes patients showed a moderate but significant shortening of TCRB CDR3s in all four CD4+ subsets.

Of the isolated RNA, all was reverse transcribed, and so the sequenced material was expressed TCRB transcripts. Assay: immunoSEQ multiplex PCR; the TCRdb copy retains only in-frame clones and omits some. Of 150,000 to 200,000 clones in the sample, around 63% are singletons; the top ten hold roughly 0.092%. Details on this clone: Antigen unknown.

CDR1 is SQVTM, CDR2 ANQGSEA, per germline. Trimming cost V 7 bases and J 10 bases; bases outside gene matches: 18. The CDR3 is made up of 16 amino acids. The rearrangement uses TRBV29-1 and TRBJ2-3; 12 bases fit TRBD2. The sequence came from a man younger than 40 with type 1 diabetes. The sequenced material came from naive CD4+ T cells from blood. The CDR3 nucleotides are TGCAGCGCCCGCCCTCTACTAGCGGGGGGCCAGGAATCGCAGTATTTT. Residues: CSARPLLAGGQESQYF.